This T cell receptor beta chain was observed in a study of cytomegalovirus exposure and HLA in healthy donors. Whole-study results and caveats: Previously analyzed data showed that most TCR beta V segments were productive at a frequency of about 90% or about 30%.

This clone appeared a few times. The antigen is not known. CDR1 is SGHKS, CDR2 YYEKEE, per germline (reference sequence). CDR3 length equals 12 residues. Trimming shortened V by 5 bases and J by 2 bases, and 5 bases separated the two germline ends. PCR involved 60 Vbeta and 13 Jbeta primers. Sequenced by immunoSEQ multiplex PCR; TCRdb stores in-frame clones only, minus some. The sample comprises approximately 150,000 clones, 80% of which are singletons, and around 1.3% rests with the top ten. The sequence came from a woman between 45 and 65 years old in good health and CMV-seronegative. The sample taken for sequencing was PBMCs. This chain uses TRBV5-5 with TRBJ1-3; the D is unclear. The CDR3 bases are TGTGCCAGCAGTAATCCTGGAAACACCATATATTTT. It specifies CASSNPGNTIYF.